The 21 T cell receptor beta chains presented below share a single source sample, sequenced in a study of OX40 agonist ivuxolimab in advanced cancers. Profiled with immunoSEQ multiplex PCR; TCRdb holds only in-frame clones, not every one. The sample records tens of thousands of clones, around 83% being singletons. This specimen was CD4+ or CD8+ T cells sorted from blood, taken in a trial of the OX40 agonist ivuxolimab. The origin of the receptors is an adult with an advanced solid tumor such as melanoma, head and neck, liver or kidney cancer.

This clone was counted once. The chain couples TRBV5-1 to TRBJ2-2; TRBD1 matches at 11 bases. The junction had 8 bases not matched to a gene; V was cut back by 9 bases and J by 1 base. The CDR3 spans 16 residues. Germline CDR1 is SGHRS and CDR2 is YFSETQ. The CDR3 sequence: CATSPGTGGNTGELFF. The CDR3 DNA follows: TGCGCCACTTCCCCGGGGACAGGGGGGAACACCGGGGAGCTGTTTTTT.

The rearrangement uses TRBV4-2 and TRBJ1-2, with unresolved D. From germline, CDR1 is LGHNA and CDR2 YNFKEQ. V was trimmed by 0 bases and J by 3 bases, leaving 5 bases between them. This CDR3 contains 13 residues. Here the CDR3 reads CASSQEWDYGYTF. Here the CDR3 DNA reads TGTGCCAGCAGCCAAGAATGGGACTATGGCTACACCTTC.

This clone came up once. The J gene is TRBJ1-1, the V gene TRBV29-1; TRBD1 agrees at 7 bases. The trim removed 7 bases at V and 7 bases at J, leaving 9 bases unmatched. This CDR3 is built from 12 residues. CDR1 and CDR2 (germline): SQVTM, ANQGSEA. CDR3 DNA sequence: TGCAGCGCCCAAGACAGGGTCGGTGAAGCTTTCTTT. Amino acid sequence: CSAQDRVGEAFF.

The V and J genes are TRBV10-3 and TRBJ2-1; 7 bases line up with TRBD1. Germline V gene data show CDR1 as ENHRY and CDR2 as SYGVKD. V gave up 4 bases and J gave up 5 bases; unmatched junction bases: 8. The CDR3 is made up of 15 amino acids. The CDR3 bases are TGTGCCATCAGTGTGGGACAGCCCGATAACAATGAGCAGTTCTTC. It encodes CAISVGQPDNNEQFF.

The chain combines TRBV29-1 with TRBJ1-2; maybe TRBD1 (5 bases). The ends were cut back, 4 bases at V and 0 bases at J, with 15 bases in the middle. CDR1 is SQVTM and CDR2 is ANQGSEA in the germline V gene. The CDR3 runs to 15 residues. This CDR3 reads CSVVFMTAANYGYTF. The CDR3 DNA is TGCAGCGTTGTGTTCATGACAGCAGCTAACTATGGCTACACCTTC.

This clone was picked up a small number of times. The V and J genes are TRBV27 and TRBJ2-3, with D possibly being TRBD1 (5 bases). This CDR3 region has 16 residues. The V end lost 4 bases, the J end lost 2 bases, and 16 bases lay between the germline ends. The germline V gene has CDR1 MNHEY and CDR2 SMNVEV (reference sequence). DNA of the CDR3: TGTGCCAGCAGTTCCACGTTTGGGGCGTTCACAGATACGCAGTATTTT. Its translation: CASSSTFGAFTDTQYF.

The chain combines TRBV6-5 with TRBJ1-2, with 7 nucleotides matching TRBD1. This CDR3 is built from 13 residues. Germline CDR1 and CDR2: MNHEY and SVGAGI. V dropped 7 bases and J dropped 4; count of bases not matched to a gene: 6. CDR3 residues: CASTPRDSYGYTF. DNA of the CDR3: TGTGCCAGCACACCCCGGGACAGCTATGGCTACACCTTC.

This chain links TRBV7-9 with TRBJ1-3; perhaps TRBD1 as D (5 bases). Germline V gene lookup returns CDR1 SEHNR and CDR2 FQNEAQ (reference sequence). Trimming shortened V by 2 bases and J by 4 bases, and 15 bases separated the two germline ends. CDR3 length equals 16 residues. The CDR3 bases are TGTGCCAGCAGCTTAACCCAATCAGGGTTCGGAAACACCATATATTTT. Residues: CASSLTQSGFGNTIYF.

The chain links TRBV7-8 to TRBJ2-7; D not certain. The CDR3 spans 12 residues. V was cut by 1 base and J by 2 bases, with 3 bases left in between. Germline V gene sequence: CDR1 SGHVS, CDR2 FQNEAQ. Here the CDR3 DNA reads TGTGCCAGCAGCTTAGTTCCCTACGAGCAGTACTTC. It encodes CASSLVPYEQYF.

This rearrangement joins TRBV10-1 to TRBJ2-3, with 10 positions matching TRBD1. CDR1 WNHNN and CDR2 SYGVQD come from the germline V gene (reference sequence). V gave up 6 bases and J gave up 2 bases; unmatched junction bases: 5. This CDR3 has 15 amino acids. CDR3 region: CASSPGTGDTDTQYF. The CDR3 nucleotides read TGCGCCAGCAGCCCCGGGACAGGGGACACAGATACGCAGTATTTT.

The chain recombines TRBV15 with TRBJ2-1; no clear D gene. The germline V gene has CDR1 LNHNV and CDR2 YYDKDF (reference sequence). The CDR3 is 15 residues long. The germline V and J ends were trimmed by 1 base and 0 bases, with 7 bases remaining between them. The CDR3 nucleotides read TGTGCCACCAGCAGAGCCCGTGGCTCCTACAATGAGCAGTTCTTC. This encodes CATSRARGSYNEQFF.

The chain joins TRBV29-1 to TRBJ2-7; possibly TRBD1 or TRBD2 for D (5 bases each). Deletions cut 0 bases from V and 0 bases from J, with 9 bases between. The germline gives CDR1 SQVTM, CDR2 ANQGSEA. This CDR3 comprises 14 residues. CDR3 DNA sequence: TGCAGCGTTGAAGATCCAGGGAGCTCCTACGAGCAGTACTTC. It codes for CSVEDPGSSYEQYF.

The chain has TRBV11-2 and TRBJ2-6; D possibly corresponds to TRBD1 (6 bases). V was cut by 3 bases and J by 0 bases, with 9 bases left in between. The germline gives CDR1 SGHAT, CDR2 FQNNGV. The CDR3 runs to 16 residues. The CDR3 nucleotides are TGTGCCAGCAGCTTGGACAGTAGCTCTGGGGCCAACGTCCTGACTTTC. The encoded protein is CASSLDSSSGANVLTF.

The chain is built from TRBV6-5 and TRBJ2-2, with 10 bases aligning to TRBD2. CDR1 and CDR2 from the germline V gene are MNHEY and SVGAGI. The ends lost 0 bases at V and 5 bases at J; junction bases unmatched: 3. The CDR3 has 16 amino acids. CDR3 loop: CASSYSGLAVTGELFF. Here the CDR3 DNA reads TGTGCCAGCAGTTACTCTGGACTAGCGGTAACCGGGGAGCTGTTTTTT.

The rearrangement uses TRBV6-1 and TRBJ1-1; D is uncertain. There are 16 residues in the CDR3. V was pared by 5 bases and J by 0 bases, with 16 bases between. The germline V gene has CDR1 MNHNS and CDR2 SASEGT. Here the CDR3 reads CASSKGRTLLNTEAFF. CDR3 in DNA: TGTGCCAGCAGTAAAGGCAGAACCTTACTGAACACTGAAGCTTTCTTT.

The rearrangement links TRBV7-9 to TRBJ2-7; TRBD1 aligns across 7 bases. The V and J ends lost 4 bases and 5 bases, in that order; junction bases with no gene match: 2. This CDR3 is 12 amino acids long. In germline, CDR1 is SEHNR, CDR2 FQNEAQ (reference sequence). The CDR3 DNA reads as TGTGCCAGCAGCTCCACAGGGGACGAGCAGTACTTC. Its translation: CASSSTGDEQYF.

CDR3 sequence reads: CATSAASYNSPLHF. As DNA, the CDR3 is TGTGCTACCTCTGCGGCCTCCTATAATTCACCCCTCCACTTT. The chain recombines TRBV12-5 with TRBJ1-6, with D hard to call. The V gene's germline CDR1 is LGHNT and CDR2 FRNRAP. V lost 10 bases to trimming and J lost 0 bases, with 10 bases between them. CDR3 length: 14 residues.

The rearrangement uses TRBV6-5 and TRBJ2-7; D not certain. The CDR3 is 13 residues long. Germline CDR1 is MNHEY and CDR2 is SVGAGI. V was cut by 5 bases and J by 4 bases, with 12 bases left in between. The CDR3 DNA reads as TGTGCCAGCAGTACCGGGCCCGTTTACGAGCAGTACTTC. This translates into CASSTGPVYEQYF.

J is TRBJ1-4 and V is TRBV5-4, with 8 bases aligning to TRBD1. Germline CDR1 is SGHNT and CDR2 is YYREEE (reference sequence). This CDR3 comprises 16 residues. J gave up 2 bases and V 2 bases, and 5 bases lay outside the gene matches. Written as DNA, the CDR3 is TGTGCCAGCAGCTTACAGGGGGTGGATACTAATGAAAAACTGTTTTTT. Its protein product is CASSLQGVDTNEKLFF.

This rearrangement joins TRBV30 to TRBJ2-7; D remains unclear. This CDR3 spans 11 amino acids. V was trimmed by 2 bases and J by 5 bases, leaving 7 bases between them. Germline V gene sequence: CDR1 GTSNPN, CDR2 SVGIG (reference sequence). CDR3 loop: CAWSFLNEQYF. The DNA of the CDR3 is TGTGCCTGGAGTTTCCTGAACGAGCAGTACTTC.

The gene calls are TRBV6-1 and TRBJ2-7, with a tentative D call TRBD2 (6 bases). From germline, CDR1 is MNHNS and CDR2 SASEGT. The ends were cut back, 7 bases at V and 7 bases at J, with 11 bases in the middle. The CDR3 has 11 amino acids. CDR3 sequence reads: CASKREVEQYF. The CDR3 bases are TGTGCCAGCAAAAGGGAGGTGGAGCAGTACTTC.